What follows are 5 T cell receptor beta chains derived from one specimen sequenced in a study of T cells in localized non-small cell lung cancer. Generated by immunoSEQ multiplex PCR, the TCRdb table keeps only in-frame clones and is missing some. The data hold about 24,000 clones, with around 87% observed a single time. The specimen comprised PBMCs, sampled before any cancer treatment. These receptors originate from a man aged 40-75 years with stage II lung adenocarcinoma.

V gene TRBV29-1 combines with J gene TRBJ2-7; TRBD1 is a possible D gene (5 bases). Germline CDR1 SQVTM, CDR2 ANQGSEA. V gave up 1 base and J gave up 7 bases, with 14 bases separating them. The CDR3 runs to 13 residues. The CDR3 region has the DNA TGCAGCGTTGAAGGGGGCAGTTTGCTTGAGCAGTACTTC. It translates to CSVEGGSLLEQYF.

This chain joins TRBV6-5 and TRBJ1-2; 11 bases align to TRBD1. Germline V gene data show CDR1 as MNHEY and CDR2 as SVGAGI. V lost 0 bases, J lost 8 bases, and 2 bases stayed unmatched. This CDR3 has 14 residues. The chain's CDR3 is CASSYSDRGHGYTF. CDR3 in DNA: TGTGCCAGCAGTTACTCGGACAGGGGGCACGGCTACACCTTC.

This clone was seen only a few times. The chain is built from TRBV7-3 and TRBJ2-3; TRBD1 aligns across 9 bases. V shed 5 bases, J shed 6 bases, and the junction held 9 bases outside the gene matches. Per the germline V gene, CDR1 is SGHTA and CDR2 is FQGTGA. The length of the CDR3 is 15 residues. The CDR3 loop is CASSGSGQGMDTQYF. CDR3 nucleotide sequence: TGTGCCAGCAGCGGATCTGGACAGGGGATGGATACGCAGTATTTT.

This clone occurred once. The gene calls are TRBV7-3 and TRBJ2-6, with D hard to call. Germline values: CDR1 SGHTA, CDR2 FQGTGA. V was clipped by 1 base and J by 2 bases, with 6 bases between them. The CDR3 length is 15 residues. The CDR3 sequence is CASSLNPPGANVLTF. The CDR3 DNA sequence: TGTGCCAGCAGCTTAAACCCGCCTGGGGCCAACGTCCTGACTTTC.

The genes are TRBV6-5 and TRBJ2-1; TRBD2 might be the D (5 bases). From germline, CDR1 is MNHEY and CDR2 SVGAGI. V lost 4 bases, J lost 10 bases, and 8 bases lay in between. CDR3 length: 11 residues. The CDR3 DNA reads as TGTGCCAGCAGTTCCCCGGGGGAGCAGTTCTTC. It codes for CASSSPGEQFF.